Listed below are T cell receptor beta chains from one sample, sequenced in a study of control samples from healthy donors and cancer patients. Here immunoSEQ multiplex PCR was the method, and the copy in TCRdb shows in-frame clones only, minus some. The data contain 95,000 to 120,000 clones, about 80% of them singletons. Specimen: blood. These TCRs come from a man between 18 and 35 years old in good health. Both conserved end residues are part of each CDR3. Fields, in order: clone size, J gene, D gene, V gene, CDR3 protein, CDR3 DNA. D genes are given only for firm matches. Size is stated for part of the rows, as once, few or many counts, or as a class when the clone is expanded.

size: NA
J: TRBJ1-6
D: NA
V: TRBV7-9
CDR3: CASSPGGPPLHF
DNA: TGTGCCAGCAGCCCCGGGGGTCCACCCCTCCACTTT

size: once
J: TRBJ1-6
D: NA
V: TRBV5-1
CDR3: CASSSTNRQESYNSPLHF
DNA: TGCGCCAGCAGCAGCACAAACCGTCAAGAGTCCTATAATTCACCCCTCCACTTT

size: NA
J: TRBJ1-1
D: NA
V: TRBV6-5
CDR3: CASHSGTLNTEAFF
DNA: TGTGCCAGTCATTCCGGGACTCTAAACACTGAAGCTTTCTTT

size: NA
J: TRBJ2-7
D: NA
V: TRBV6-1
CDR3: CASSESGTPYEQYF
DNA: TGTGCCAGCAGTGAGTCCGGGACACCCTACGAGCAGTACTTC

size: NA
J: TRBJ2-3
D: NA
V: TRBV2
CDR3: CASSVGADRTDTQYF
DNA: TGTGCCAGCAGTGTAGGTGCAGACCGCACAGATACGCAGTATTTT

size: NA
J: TRBJ2-3
D: NA
V: TRBV4-1
CDR3: CASSQEASGPGTQYF
DNA: TGCGCCAGCAGCCAAGAAGCGTCGGGGCCCGGTACGCAGTATTTT

size: NA
J: TRBJ2-5
D: TRBD2
V: TRBV7-6
CDR3: CASSLGTSGGAWETQYF
DNA: TGTGCCAGCAGCCTCGGGACTAGCGGGGGGGCATGGGAGACCCAGTACTTC

size: NA
J: TRBJ2-2
D: TRBD1
V: TRBV11-3
CDR3: CASSAGAIGQENTGELFF
DNA: TGTGCCAGCAGCGCGGGCGCAATAGGACAGGAAAACACCGGGGAGCTGTTTTTT

size: many
J: TRBJ1-6
D: NA
V: TRBV27
CDR3: CASSPGQGGAPGYSPLHF
DNA: TGTGCCAGCAGCCCGGGTCAGGGTGGTGCCCCCGGGTATTCACCCCTCCACTTT

size: NA
J: TRBJ1-5
D: TRBD1
V: TRBV7-8
CDR3: CASSLAGTGWSNSNQPQHF
DNA: TGTGCCAGCAGCTTAGCGGGGACAGGGTGGTCTAATAGCAATCAGCCCCAGCATTTT

size: NA
J: TRBJ1-2
D: NA
V: TRBV7-2
CDR3: CASSSQGLGYGYTF
DNA: TGTGCCAGCAGCTCCCAGGGGCTGGGGTATGGCTACACCTTC

size: NA
J: TRBJ1-5
D: TRBD1
V: TRBV5-4
CDR3: CASSLQGAVGQPQHF
DNA: TGTGCCAGCAGCTTACAGGGGGCGGTAGGACAGCCCCAGCATTTT

size: NA
J: TRBJ2-3
D: NA
V: TRBV7-9
CDR3: CASKAPRVGTDTQYF
DNA: TGTGCCAGCAAGGCCCCAAGGGTCGGCACAGATACGCAGTATTTT

size: NA
J: TRBJ1-4
D: NA
V: TRBV19
CDR3: CASSIGGVAEKLFF
DNA: TGTGCCAGTAGTATTGGGGGAGTAGCGGAAAAACTGTTTTTT

size: NA
J: TRBJ1-1
D: NA
V: TRBV6-5
CDR3: CASSYSRYTHTEAFF
DNA: TGTGCCAGCAGTTACTCCAGATACACTCACACTGAAGCTTTCTTT

size: NA
J: TRBJ1-4
D: TRBD1
V: TRBV4-1
CDR3: CASSGRDRGLEKLFF
DNA: TGCGCCAGCAGCGGCCGGGACAGGGGGCTTGAAAAACTGTTTTTT

size: NA
J: TRBJ2-4
D: NA
V: TRBV4-3
CDR3: CASSQETRGFHIQYF
DNA: TGCGCCAGCAGCCAAGAGACCAGGGGATTTCACATTCAGTACTTC

size: NA
J: TRBJ1-6
D: NA
V: TRBV7-6
CDR3: CASSLQASSYNSPLHF
DNA: TGTGCCAGCAGCTTACAGGCGAGCTCCTATAATTCACCCCTCCACTTT

size: NA
J: TRBJ2-5
D: NA
V: TRBV6-2/TRBV6-3
CDR3: CASSYMGEQETQYF
DNA: TGTGCCAGCAGTTACATGGGAGAACAAGAGACCCAGTACTTC

size: once
J: TRBJ1-2
D: NA
V: TRBV20-1
CDR3: CSASTPEGRGFGGYTF
DNA: TGCAGTGCTAGTACCCCGGAGGGGAGGGGATTCGGTGGCTACACCTTC

size: once
J: TRBJ2-5
D: TRBD1
V: TRBV30
CDR3: CAWSPTRGSETQYF
DNA: TGTGCCTGGAGTCCTACCAGGGGGTCAGAGACCCAGTACTTC

size: NA
J: TRBJ2-6
D: NA
V: TRBV11-1
CDR3: CASSSGGTGANVLTF
DNA: TGTGCCAGCAGCTCCGGAGGGACTGGGGCCAACGTCCTGACTTTC

size: NA
J: TRBJ2-5
D: TRBD2
V: TRBV7-2
CDR3: CASGSAGGATQYF
DNA: TGTGCCAGCGGCTCGGCGGGGGGTGCTACCCAGTACTTC

size: NA
J: TRBJ1-4
D: TRBD1
V: TRBV5-6
CDR3: CASGQGLHNEKLFF
DNA: TGTGCCAGCGGACAGGGGCTCCATAATGAAAAACTGTTTTTT

size: NA
J: TRBJ2-3
D: NA
V: TRBV27
CDR3: CASSSYTDSTDTQYF
DNA: TGTGCCAGCAGTTCATATACAGACAGCACAGATACGCAGTATTTT

size: NA
J: TRBJ1-2
D: NA
V: TRBV28
CDR3: CASSLANWGNYGYTF
DNA: TGTGCCAGCAGTTTAGCCAATTGGGGAAACTATGGCTACACCTTC

size: NA
J: TRBJ1-3
D: NA
V: TRBV7-2
CDR3: CASSPRVSSGNTIYF
DNA: TGTGCCAGCAGCCCCAGGGTTTCCTCTGGAAACACCATATATTTT

size: NA
J: TRBJ2-1
D: NA
V: TRBV11-2
CDR3: CASSSGLPEQFF
DNA: TGTGCCAGCAGCTCCGGACTCCCGGAGCAGTTCTTC

size: NA
J: TRBJ1-5
D: NA
V: TRBV28
CDR3: CASSLNQPQHF
DNA: TGTGCCAGCAGTTTGAATCAGCCCCAGCATTTT

size: NA
J: TRBJ1-2
D: NA
V: TRBV19
CDR3: CASSAGLVNYGYTF
DNA: TGTGCCAGTAGTGCGGGACTCGTTAACTATGGCTACACCTTC

size: NA
J: TRBJ1-1
D: NA
V: TRBV7-2
CDR3: CASSLPPAGSEAFF
DNA: TGTGCCAGCAGCTTACCGCCCGCAGGCTCTGAAGCTTTCTTT

size: NA
J: TRBJ2-5
D: NA
V: TRBV13
CDR3: CASSHSLGRETQYF
DNA: TGTGCCAGCAGCCACAGTTTGGGCAGGGAGACCCAGTACTTC

size: NA
J: TRBJ1-2
D: NA
V: TRBV27
CDR3: CASMKRGANGYTF
DNA: TGTGCCAGCATGAAAAGAGGAGCGAACGGCTACACCTTC

size: NA
J: TRBJ1-2
D: TRBD1
V: TRBV6-1
CDR3: CASSVPGQGTKTAGYTF
DNA: TGTGCCAGCAGTGTACCGGGACAGGGGACTAAGACCGCCGGCTACACCTTC

size: NA
J: TRBJ2-7
D: NA
V: TRBV4-2
CDR3: CASSPWAGYEQYF
DNA: TGTGCCAGCAGCCCCTGGGCGGGGTACGAGCAGTACTTC

size: NA
J: TRBJ1-5
D: NA
V: TRBV15
CDR3: CATSEGYSNQPQHF
DNA: TGTGCCACCAGCGAGGGGTATAGCAATCAGCCCCAGCATTTT

size: NA
J: TRBJ2-3
D: TRBD1
V: TRBV15
CDR3: CATSRSLGQSLTDTQYF
DNA: TGTGCCACCAGCAGAAGTTTGGGACAGAGTCTGACAGATACGCAGTATTTT

size: NA
J: TRBJ1-2
D: NA
V: TRBV6-5
CDR3: CASSLWGGTYGYTF
DNA: TGTGCCAGCAGTTTATGGGGAGGGACCTATGGCTACACCTTC

size: NA
J: TRBJ1-5
D: NA
V: TRBV6-1
CDR3: CASSGDIGWSNQPQHF
DNA: TGTGCCAGCAGTGGGGACATTGGATGGAGCAATCAGCCCCAGCATTTT

size: NA
J: TRBJ2-3
D: NA
V: TRBV12-5
CDR3: CASGLGQNSDTQYF
DNA: TGTGCTAGTGGTTTGGGACAGAACTCTGATACGCAGTATTTT